This TCR beta chain was captured by sequencing in a study of T cell responses to AZD1222 COVID-19 vaccine. Study results and caveats: Donors were mostly white British, more females; clonal diversity possibly underestimated.

Germline V gene sequence: CDR1 SGHNT, CDR2 YENEEA. The CDR3 runs 17 residues. Unmatched junction bases numbered 12, after V lost 5 bases and J lost 0 bases. In the case of this clone: Its cognate antigen is unknown.

Sequencing used immunoSEQ multiplex PCR; TCRdb keeps in-frame clones, though not all of them. Among about 53,000 clones listed, roughly 90% were seen once. Some second doses came at about 4 weeks and others at about 12 weeks; these were pooled. The sequences come from peripheral blood, collected 28 days after the second AZD1222 dose. This rearrangement joins TRBV11-3 to TRBJ2-5; 7 bases map to TRBD2. The origin of this receptor is an adult who received the AZD1222 COVID-19 vaccine. The CDR3 DNA reads TGTGCCAGCAGCGCGCGGTCCGGGACTAACGACCAAGAGACCCAGTACTTC. It is translated as CASSARSGTNDQETQYF.